The 4 T cell receptor beta chains in this list originate from one sample, sequenced in a study of beta chain features in type 1 diabetes. Of the isolated RNA, all was reverse transcribed, and so the sequenced material was expressed TCRB transcripts. The repertoire was sequenced with immunoSEQ multiplex PCR; TCRdb's copy has only in-frame clones and lacks some. The sample lists 390,000 or so clones, about 15% occurring once. Sample: naive CD4+ T cells from blood. The source is a man aged 30-40 years in good health.

V is TRBV25-1 and J is TRBJ1-5, with D tentatively TRBD1 (5 bases). The ends were cut back, 1 base at V and 7 bases at J, with 17 bases in the middle. Germline CDR1 and CDR2: MGHDK and SYGVNS. This CDR3 is built from 16 residues. In DNA form, the CDR3 reads TGTGCCAGCAGTGAATCAGGGAATGTTGGAGGCCAGCCCCAGCATTTT. Translation gives CASSESGNVGGQPQHF.

In this sample, this clone turned up a few times. J is TRBJ2-7 and V is TRBV7-8; 9 bases agree with TRBD1. V lost 7 bases, J lost 3 bases, and 7 bases stayed unmatched. Germline V gives CDR1 SGHVS, CDR2 FQNEAQ. The CDR3 sequence is 14 residues long. CDR3 in DNA: TGTGCCAGCACCCAGGGACAGGGCGTCTACGAGCAGTACTTC. Translated, it gives CASTQGQGVYEQYF.

This clone was counted between two and nine times. The chain recombines TRBV30 with TRBJ2-1, with TRBD2 matching 13 bases. This CDR3 spans 15 amino acids. The germline gives CDR1 GTSNPN, CDR2 SVGIG (reference sequence). V was pared by 1 base and J by 7 bases, with 4 bases of the junction left unmatched. CDR3 bases: TGTGCCTGGAGTGGACTAGCGGGAGGATTGAATGAGCAGTTCTTC. It encodes CAWSGLAGGLNEQFF.

The CDR3 protein is CASSLVGLAVAETQYF. The DNA of the CDR3 is TGTGCCAGCAGCTTAGTGGGACTAGCTGTAGCAGAGACCCAGTACTTC. The V call is TRBV7-6, the J call TRBJ2-5; 9 nucleotides line up with TRBD2. Germline V lookup: CDR1 SGHVS, CDR2 FNYEAQ. V shed 1 base and J 4 bases; nucleotides not matched to a gene: 7. This CDR3 region has 16 residues.